This T cell receptor (beta chain) was captured in a study of graft-versus-host responses after intestinal transplantation. Looking at the study overall: The study gave all recipients anti-thymocyte globulin induction, then tacrolimus and steroids for roughly 3 years.

There are 16 residues in the CDR3. After removal of 0 bases from V and 7 bases from J, the junction contained 7 bases not matched to a gene. Germline V gene sequence: CDR1 LGHNA, CDR2 YSLEER. Whole-study results and caveats: After transplant, early declines in HvG clones were associated with peak levels of circulating GvH clones.

In this sample, this clone turned up once. Antigen specificity is unknown. Method: immunoSEQ multiplex PCR; TCRdb's copy keeps in-frame clones and lacks some. The data contain about 94,000 clones, roughly nine tenths of them singletons. Sequences were derived from unstimulated CD8+ T cells sorted from spleen or lymph node cells, sampled before intestinal transplant. This sequence was found in a human donor who received an intestinal transplant. The rearrangement joins TRBV4-3 to TRBJ2-2, with 8 nucleotides matching TRBD1. The chain's CDR3 is CASSQDDRGGDGELFF. The CDR3 DNA reads TGCGCCAGCAGCCAAGATGACAGGGGAGGCGACGGGGAGCTGTTTTTT.